Many counts were recorded for the clone carrying this T cell receptor (beta chain). Time point here: patch test 2, 6 weeks after DPC sensitization. Regarding treatment: therapeutic diphenylcyclopropenone sensitization with weekly scalp DPC. Looked up from germline, CDR1 is LGHNT and CDR2 is FRNRAP. Between the trimmed V and J ends, which lost 6 bases and 5 bases, there was a span of 13 bases. The CDR3 has 13 amino acids. Via MiXCR, TCRdb re-called the RACE reads, giving one row per CDR3 protein. The data hold 65,000 to 95,000 distinct CDR3 sequences, with less than 8.5% observed a single time. The data originate from a study of human T cells and chemical hapten exposure.

This receptor was taken from a woman aged 25 to 45 with alopecia areata. Some clones in this sample may be carry-over from other donors' samples. The gene calls are TRBV12-5 and TRBJ2-5; D is unclear. Material: whole blood, obtained in connection with sensitization to the hapten diphenylcyclopropenone (DPC). The CDR3 spells CASGRRASETQYF. The CDR3 DNA is TGTGCTAGTGGGCGACGGGCGTCCGAGACCCAGTACTTC.